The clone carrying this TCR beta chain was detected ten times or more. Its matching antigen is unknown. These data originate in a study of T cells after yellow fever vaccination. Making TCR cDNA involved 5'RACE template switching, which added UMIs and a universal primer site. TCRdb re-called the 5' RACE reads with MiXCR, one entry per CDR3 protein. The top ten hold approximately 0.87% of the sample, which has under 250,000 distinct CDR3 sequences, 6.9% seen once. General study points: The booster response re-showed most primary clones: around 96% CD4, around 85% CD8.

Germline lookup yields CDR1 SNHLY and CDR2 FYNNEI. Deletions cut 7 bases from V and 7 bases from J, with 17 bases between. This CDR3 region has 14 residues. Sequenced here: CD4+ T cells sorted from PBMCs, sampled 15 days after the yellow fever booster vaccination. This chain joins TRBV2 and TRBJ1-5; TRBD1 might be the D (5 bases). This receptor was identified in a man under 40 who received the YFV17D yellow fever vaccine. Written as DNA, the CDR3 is TGTGCCAGCAATACCGGAGGGGCTAGACAGCCCCAGCATTTT. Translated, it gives CASNTGGARQPQHF.